The source of this T cell receptor (beta chain) is a study of T-cell reconstitution after alpha-beta-depleted transplantation in children. For TCRbeta, the library was prepared with unique molecular identifiers. TCRdb passed the PCR reads through MiXCR, listing each CDR3 protein once. The sample holds about 610,000 distinct CDR3 sequences, about 10% seen once. This clonotype was recorded a few times. Sequencing was performed on PBMCs from the stem cell graft donor, taken from the stem cell graft. The receptor was derived from a human donor who donated a stem cell graft to a child with acute myeloid leukemia.

The CDR3 region is CASSPLGQEAFF. In DNA form, the CDR3 reads TGTGCCAGCAGCCCCTTGGGCCAAGAAGCTTTCTTT. J is TRBJ1-1 and V is TRBV3-1, with D unresolved. The CDR3 covers 12 residues. Germline CDR1 LGHDT, CDR2 YNNKEL (reference sequence). V lost 4 bases, J lost 8 bases, and 11 bases lay in between. The variable domain in full, completed from reference TRBV3-1 and TRBJ1-1, reads DTAVSQTPKYLVTQMGNDKSIKCEQNLGHDTMYWYKQDSKKFLKIMFSYNNKELIINETVPNRFSPKSPDKAHLNLHINSLELGDSAVYFCASSPLGQEAFFGQGTRLTVV.